The rows below give T cell receptor beta chains drawn from one sample of a study. TCRdb reprocessed the RT-PCR reads via MiXCR and lists one record per CDR3 protein. The sample yields approximately 720,000 distinct CDR3 sequences, about 14% seen once. The sequencing input was memory CD4+ T cells from blood. Receptors originate from a female donor in good health, serving as a healthy control. CDR3s include the opening cysteine and the closing phenylalanine or tryptophan. The D gene is left open where the match is weak. Rows give clone size only sometimes, using once, few, many, or a class for an expanded clone.

clone_size,d_call,v_call,j_call,cdr3_aa,cdr3_nt
few,-,TRBV20-1,TRBJ2-1,CSARGQVDEQFF,TGCAGTGCTAGAGGACAGGTGGATGAGCAGTTCTTC
-,TRBD1,TRBV6-1,TRBJ2-1,CASTPLGTEDNEQFF,TGTGCCAGCACTCCCTTGGGGACAGAAGACAATGAGCAGTTCTTC
-,-,TRBV12-3/TRBV12-4,TRBJ2-7,CASSLQDSEEQYF,TGTGCCAGCAGTTTACAGGATTCGGAAGAGCAGTACTTC
-,-,TRBV5-1,TRBJ2-3,CASSSDGAGTDTQYF,TGCGCCAGCAGCTCCGATGGGGCAGGCACAGATACGCAGTATTTT
-,TRBD1,TRBV20-1,TRBJ1-2,CSAREEGQYYGYTF,TGCAGTGCTAGAGAAGAGGGACAGTACTATGGCTACACCTTC
-,TRBD2,TRBV4-1,TRBJ2-2,CASSQGWLAVVGELFF,TGCGCCAGCAGCCAAGGATGGCTAGCGGTAGTAGGGGAGCTGTTTTTT
-,TRBD1,TRBV12-3/TRBV12-4,TRBJ1-1,CASSFWGLTGTGNEVNTEAFF,TGTGCCAGCAGTTTTTGGGGGCTAACCGGGACAGGGAATGAAGTGAACACTGAAGCTTTCTTT
few,-,TRBV11-1,TRBJ2-7,CASSYPGEQYF,TGTGCCAGCAGCTATCCGGGCGAGCAGTACTTC
many,TRBD2,TRBV4-2,TRBJ2-7,CASSQDLSGYFEQYF,TGTGCCAGCAGCCAAGATCTTAGCGGGTACTTCGAGCAGTACTTC
few,-,TRBV11-2,TRBJ2-2,CASSLDGFGELFF,TGTGCCAGCAGCTTAGATGGGTTCGGGGAGCTGTTTTTT
many,-,TRBV6-6,TRBJ1-6,CASKGDRVAPLHF,TGTGCCAGCAAGGGGGACCGGGTCGCACCCCTCCACTTT
few,-,TRBV12-3/TRBV12-4,TRBJ1-5,CASTESGGGQHF,TGTGCCAGCACCGAATCGGGTGGGGGTCAGCATTTT
few,-,TRBV5-5,TRBJ1-5,CASSLDWDTKTGPQHF,TGTGCCAGCAGCTTGGACTGGGACACCAAAACTGGGCCCCAGCATTTT
-,-,TRBV5-6,TRBJ2-5,CASSGGQLQETQYF,TGTGCCAGCAGCGGCGGACAGTTACAAGAGACCCAGTACTTC
-,TRBD2,TRBV5-4,TRBJ2-1,CASSLAGGPLRQFF,TGTGCCAGCAGCCTAGCGGGGGGGCCTCTGCGGCAGTTCTTC
many,-,TRBV10-3,TRBJ2-5,CAISSGTKETQYF,TGTGCCATCAGTTCCGGGACAAAAGAGACCCAGTACTTC
few,-,TRBV7-2,TRBJ1-3,CASSLALAGTSGNTIYF,TGTGCCAGCAGCTTAGCGCTCGCAGGTACCTCTGGAAACACCATATATTTT
few,TRBD1,TRBV7-9,TRBJ2-5,CASNRQGQETQYF,TGTGCCAGCAACCGACAGGGTCAAGAGACCCAGTACTTC
few,-,TRBV7-8,TRBJ1-6,CASSFTGYSSPLHF,TGTGCCAGCAGCTTCACGGGTTATAGTTCACCCCTCCACTTT
-,-,TRBV3-1,TRBJ2-5,CASSQVSGGGGPQYF,TGTGCCAGCAGCCAAGTTTCGGGGGGCGGGGGACCTCAGTACTTC
few,TRBD1,TRBV20-1,TRBJ1-1,CSAVTGAGTEAFF,TGCAGTGCGGTGACAGGGGCGGGCACTGAAGCTTTCTTT
-,TRBD1,TRBV12-3/TRBV12-4,TRBJ1-5,CASRRNRGDQPQHF,TGTGCCAGCAGGCGCAACAGGGGGGACCAGCCCCAGCATTTT
-,TRBD1,TRBV5-1,TRBJ1-2,CASSNGQGDYGYTF,TGCGCCAGCAGCAACGGGCAGGGGGACTATGGCTACACCTTC
-,-,TRBV7-2,TRBJ1-6,CASREGYSSPLHF,TGTGCCAGCCGGGAGGGCTATAGTTCACCCCTCCACTTT
-,-,TRBV11-3,TRBJ1-6,CASSLQGGSPLHF,TGTGCCAGCAGCTTACAGGGTGGCTCACCCCTCCACTTT
-,-,TRBV6-2/TRBV6-3,TRBJ2-1,CASSYSQDSYNEQFF,TGTGCCAGCAGTTACTCACAGGACTCCTACAATGAGCAGTTCTTC
few,-,TRBV27,TRBJ1-2,CASRSTHGTAYGYTF,TGTGCCAGCAGATCTACTCACGGGACGGCCTATGGCTACACCTTC
few,-,TRBV10-3,TRBJ1-1,CAITEKGHTEAFF,TGTGCCATCACGGAGAAGGGGCACACTGAAGCTTTCTTT
many,-,TRBV5-1,TRBJ2-5,CASSPLQGGETQYF,TGCGCCAGCAGCCCCTTACAGGGGGGGGAGACCCAGTACTTC
-,-,TRBV21-1,TRBJ1-1,CASSKTGGPGGGKAEAFF,TGTGCCAGCAGCAAAACGGGAGGGCCAGGGGGCGGGAAGGCTGAAGCTTTCTTT
few,TRBD1,TRBV3-1,TRBJ2-7,CASSFSGTGDQYF,TGTGCCAGCAGCTTCTCCGGGACAGGGGACCAGTACTTC
-,-,TRBV27,TRBJ2-1,CASSPTPDNEQFF,TGTGCCAGCAGTCCAACCCCGGACAATGAGCAGTTCTTC
few,TRBD2,TRBV24-1,TRBJ2-3,CATSGLLAGGADTQYF,TGTGCCACCAGTGGCCTACTAGCGGGAGGGGCAGATACGCAGTATTTT
-,-,TRBV7-2,TRBJ2-3,CASSPDYLSTDTQYF,TGTGCCAGCAGCCCCGACTACCTTAGCACAGATACGCAGTATTTT
many,-,TRBV20-1,TRBJ1-6,CSASLGWTYNSPLHF,TGCAGTGCTTCCCTGGGTTGGACCTATAATTCACCCCTCCACTTT
-,TRBD1,TRBV20-1,TRBJ1-3,CSAWDSSGNTIYF,TGCAGTGCCTGGGACAGCTCTGGAAACACCATATATTTT
many,-,TRBV5-1,TRBJ2-1,CASSLAATLRDEQFF,TGCGCCAGCAGCTTGGCCGCTACCCTGAGGGATGAGCAGTTCTTC
many,-,TRBV10-3,TRBJ2-4,CAISEGGLAKNIQYF,TGTGCCATCAGTGAAGGCGGGTTAGCCAAAAACATTCAGTACTTC
many,TRBD2,TRBV12-3/TRBV12-4,TRBJ2-7,CASSPLAGGPYEQYF,TGTGCCAGCAGTCCCCTAGCGGGGGGGCCCTACGAGCAGTACTTC
-,-,TRBV28,TRBJ2-1,CASSLQAGWNEQFF,TGTGCCAGCAGTTTACAGGCAGGGTGGAATGAGCAGTTCTTC
few,-,TRBV7-2,TRBJ2-3,CASSRVHTDTQYF,TGTGCCAGCAGCCGGGTCCATACAGATACGCAGTATTTT
many,-,TRBV2,TRBJ2-1,CASESQGGGEQFF,TGTGCCAGCGAAAGCCAGGGGGGTGGTGAGCAGTTCTTC
many,TRBD2,TRBV12-3/TRBV12-4,TRBJ2-3,CASSLSIASGSEDTQYF,TGTGCCAGCAGTTTAAGTATCGCTAGCGGGAGCGAGGATACGCAGTATTTT
few,TRBD1,TRBV6-2/TRBV6-3,TRBJ1-1,CASSGEGQRAAFF,TGTGCCAGCAGTGGCGAGGGACAGAGGGCTGCTTTCTTT
-,TRBD2,TRBV19,TRBJ2-4,CASSVRGESIQYF,TGTGCCAGTAGCGTTCGGGGGGAAAGCATTCAGTACTTC
-,TRBD2,TRBV14,TRBJ2-3,CASSQAGASGRLAQYF,TGTGCCAGCAGCCAAGCGGGAGCTAGCGGGAGGCTAGCGCAGTATTTT
many,-,TRBV20-1,TRBJ1-6,CSASSGSRNSPLHF,TGCAGTGCTAGTTCGGGATCGCGAAATTCACCCCTCCACTTT